The sequence of this T cell receptor beta chain was determined in a study of control samples from healthy donors and cancer patients. Assay used: immunoSEQ multiplex PCR; TCRdb lists only in-frame clones, some missing. In the table there are about 92,000 clones, roughly 82% of which are singletons. V gave up 0 bases and J gave up 5 bases, with 8 bases separating them. This CDR3 has 13 residues. Germline-derived CDR1 and CDR2 are SGDLS and YYNGEE. The chain joins TRBV9 to TRBJ1-1; D is uncertain. Sequencing was performed on blood. The TCR originated in a woman in her sixties or seventies in good health. CDR3 in DNA: TGTGCCAGCAGCGTAGGGCAGAGTACTGAAGCTTTCTTT. It yields the protein CASSVGQSTEAFF.